This is a list of T cell receptor beta chains from one sample in a study of T-cell reconstitution after alpha-beta-depleted transplantation in children. TCRdb used MiXCR to reprocess the PCR reads, holding one entry per CDR3 protein. The table shows hundreds of thousands of distinct CDR3 sequences, with 24% occurring only once. The sample in question was PBMCs, mostly from graft donor cells, obtained 360 days after TCRalphabeta/CD19-depleted stem cell transplant. The receptors here all came from a female patient aged 2-9 years who had a stem cell transplant for congenital amegakaryocytic thrombocytopenia, so the T cells may come from the graft donor. Both conserved end residues are part of each CDR3. D genes are given only for firm matches. A clone size is listed for some rows: how often the clone was seen (once, few, many), or a class if it is expanded.

j_call | clone_size | v_call | d_call | cdr3_aa | cdr3_nt
TRBJ1-3 | . | TRBV6-6 | . | CASSYAPGDTIYF | TGTGCCAGCAGTTACGCTCCAGGGGACACCATATATTTT
TRBJ2-2 | . | TRBV29-1 | . | CSVVSGMGELFF | TGCAGCGTTGTCTCCGGAATGGGGGAGCTGTTTTTT
TRBJ2-7 | few | TRBV29-1 | TRBD1 | CSVDGDRGPYEQYF | TGCAGCGTTGATGGGGACAGGGGGCCTTACGAGCAGTACTTC
TRBJ1-3 | . | TRBV4-1 | . | CASSLKRFGNGNTIYF | TGCGCCAGCAGCCTCAAGAGATTCGGGAACGGAAACACCATATATTTT
TRBJ2-3 | few | TRBV2 | . | CASSPRRGLTDTQYF | TGTGCCAGCAGCCCCAGGCGGGGATTGACAGATACGCAGTATTTT
TRBJ2-7 | . | TRBV4-3 | . | CASSQEVEYEQYF | TGCGCCAGCAGCCAGGAGGTGGAGTACGAGCAGTACTTC
TRBJ1-4 | . | TRBV4-1 | . | CASSQGPFLGPRGATNEKLFF | TGCGCCAGCAGCCAAGGACCGTTCCTGGGTCCCCGGGGGGCAACTAATGAAAAACTGTTTTTT
TRBJ2-7 | . | TRBV20-1 | TRBD2 | CSAGRTSGAYEQYF | TGCAGTGCCGGGAGGACTAGCGGCGCCTACGAGCAGTACTTC
TRBJ2-2 | few | TRBV7-3 | TRBD1 | CARGRRGQTNTGELFF | TGTGCCAGGGGACGTCGGGGACAGACGAACACCGGGGAGCTGTTTTTT
TRBJ1-3 | few | TRBV3-1 | . | CASSHAAGNTIYF | TGTGCCAGCAGCCATGCGGCTGGAAACACCATATATTTT
TRBJ2-7 | few | TRBV11-2 | . | CASSIPGPSYEQYF | TGTGCCAGCAGCATCCCAGGACCATCCTACGAGCAGTACTTC
TRBJ1-1 | . | TRBV12-3/TRBV12-4 | . | CASSFGVLAATEAFF | TGTGCCAGCAGTTTTGGTGTTTTGGCAGCCACAGAAGCTTTCTTT
TRBJ2-5 | few | TRBV28 | . | CASSVVLETQYF | TGTGCCAGCAGTGTCGTTTTGGAGACCCAGTACTTC
TRBJ2-7 | . | TRBV20-1 | . | CSGDPQAGTYEQYF | TGCAGTGGGGACCCGCAGGCCGGAACCTACGAGCAGTACTTC
TRBJ2-4 | many | TRBV29-1 | TRBD1 | CSARQGQDIQYF | TGCAGCGCCCGACAGGGGCAAGACATTCAGTACTTC
TRBJ2-7 | many | TRBV5-1 | . | CASSSGTGSYEQYF | TGCGCCAGCAGCTCCGGGACGGGCTCCTACGAGCAGTACTTC
TRBJ1-2 | . | TRBV28 | TRBD1 | CASSPWTGGGLIYGYTF | TGTGCCAGCAGTCCCTGGACAGGGGGCGGCTTAATCTATGGCTACACCTTC
TRBJ2-2 | . | TRBV30 | . | CAWSVFDSPVGELFF | TGTGCCTGGAGTGTTTTTGACAGCCCGGTCGGGGAGCTGTTTTTT
TRBJ1-4 | . | TRBV6-5 | . | CASSYSPTPRGREKLFF | TGTGCCAGCAGTTACTCGCCGACACCGAGAGGAAGGGAAAAACTGTTTTTT
TRBJ2-7 | few | TRBV10-3 | . | CAISGGRGDEQYF | TGTGCCATCAGTGGTGGCAGGGGGGACGAGCAGTACTTC
TRBJ1-6 | . | TRBV6-1 | . | CASKRGRRTGNSPLHF | TGTGCCAGCAAAAGAGGGCGCCGAACGGGGAATTCACCCCTCCACTTT
TRBJ1-6 | . | TRBV2 | . | CASNSGTSPLHF | TGTGCCAGCAACTCAGGGACGTCACCCCTCCACTTT
TRBJ1-4 | . | TRBV5-1 | . | CASSLEYRQVGEKLFF | TGCGCCAGCAGCTTGGAATATCGGCAGGTCGGTGAAAAACTGTTTTTT
TRBJ2-2 | . | TRBV20-1 | . | CSASRNTGELFF | TGCAGTGCTAGTAGGAACACCGGGGAGCTGTTTTTT
TRBJ2-7 | . | TRBV28 | . | CASTLSPRLYEQYF | TGTGCCAGCACTTTATCGCCTAGACTATACGAGCAGTACTTC
TRBJ2-1 | few | TRBV29-1 | TRBD1 | CSVEVPGQEDFEQFF | TGCAGCGTTGAAGTACCGGGACAGGAAGATTTTGAGCAGTTCTTC
TRBJ2-3 | . | TRBV12-3/TRBV12-4 | TRBD2 | CASSQAGTRGDTQYF | TGTGCCAGCAGCCAGGCCGGGACTAGGGGGGATACGCAGTATTTT
TRBJ2-2 | once | TRBV7-6 | TRBD2 | CASSHSGRSTGEMFF | TGTGCCAGCAGCCATAGCGGGAGGAGCACCGGGGAGATGTTTTTT
TRBJ2-3 | . | TRBV7-8 | TRBD2 | CASSLWRLADTDTQYF | TGTGCCAGCAGCTTATGGAGGCTAGCGGACACAGATACGCAGTATTTT
TRBJ1-2 | . | TRBV6-1 | TRBD1 | CASRLGQRFLYGYTF | TGTGCCAGCAGACTGGGACAGCGGTTTCTCTATGGCTACACCTTC
TRBJ1-1 | few | TRBV12-3/TRBV12-4 | . | CASSGAGPATAEAFF | TGTGCCAGCAGTGGCGCGGGCCCGGCCACCGCTGAAGCTTTCTTT
TRBJ2-3 | many | TRBV5-1 | TRBD2 | CASSLASGGTDTQYF | TGCGCCAGCAGCTTGGCTAGCGGGGGCACAGATACGCAGTATTTT